A selection of T cell receptor beta chains follows, all from one sample in a study of blood T cell repertoires in COVID-19. Here immunoSEQ multiplex PCR was the method, and the copy in TCRdb shows in-frame clones only, minus some. The table has 24,000 or so clones, around 84% seen once. The material sequenced was peripheral blood. The receptors originated from a woman older than 75 with acute or convalescent COVID-19. Both conserved end residues are part of each CDR3. The order of the fields is V gene, CDR3 protein.

TRBV18 CASSPTRGGTETQYF
TRBV27 CASSPGLAGENEQFF
TRBV10-3 CAISVGLAGRSYEQYF
TRBV7-2 CASSRGLAGYNEQFF
TRBV7-8 CASTPQLVETQYF
TRBV5-1 CASSAGQGAGEKLFF
TRBV4-3 CASSQVGGGTFLISGANVLTF
TRBV12-3/TRBV12-4 CASRTGILSPLHF
TRBV9 CASSVRGSTDTQYF
TRBV5-1 CASSLTSGRAEDEQFF
TRBV7-9 CASSLGRVFEQYF
TRBV13 CASSSVIRGGRSYGYTF
TRBV19 CATSRGKHYNEQFF
TRBV6-2/TRBV6-3 CASSMGNGNTIEAFF
TRBV5-1 CASSPITGSGYTF
TRBV18 CASSPGQSQETQYF
TRBV7-7 CASAEGREGLGTQYF
TRBV24-1 CATSGTGPTGGRDGELFF
TRBV4-3 CASSQDPSSYTGELFF
TRBV5-1 CASSFSGGTTDTQYF
TRBV10-1 CASSESRGTSGYNEQFF
TRBV5-5 CASQYRDRGLATEAFF
TRBV19 CASSIGAGGNYEQYF
TRBV3-1/TRBV3-2 CASSQDLWRGQYEQYF
TRBV4-1 CASSQGVVQGREQYF
TRBV5-1 CASSILGQQETQYF
TRBV7-2 CASSLGPYASGNTIYF
TRBV5-4 CASSFRTRGGYGYTF
TRBV2 CASKTGSGNTIYF
TRBV27 CASSFTFQLDRDGYTF
TRBV5-6 CASSLEPSSPLHF
TRBV25-1 CASSNTLGTLNTGELFF
TRBV7-9 CASSTQGRQETQYF
TRBV5-1 CASSPGTVRIMNTEAFF
TRBV2 CASTLLYNQPQHF
TRBV7-2 CASSLEGQGFGELFF
TRBV6-5 CASIGTGVSPAFF
TRBV6-5 CASSRDSYQETQYF
TRBV5-1 CASSFMGAGTDTQYF
TRBV5-1 CASSPAAGRQNTEAFF
TRBV7-9 CASSSPPGELFF